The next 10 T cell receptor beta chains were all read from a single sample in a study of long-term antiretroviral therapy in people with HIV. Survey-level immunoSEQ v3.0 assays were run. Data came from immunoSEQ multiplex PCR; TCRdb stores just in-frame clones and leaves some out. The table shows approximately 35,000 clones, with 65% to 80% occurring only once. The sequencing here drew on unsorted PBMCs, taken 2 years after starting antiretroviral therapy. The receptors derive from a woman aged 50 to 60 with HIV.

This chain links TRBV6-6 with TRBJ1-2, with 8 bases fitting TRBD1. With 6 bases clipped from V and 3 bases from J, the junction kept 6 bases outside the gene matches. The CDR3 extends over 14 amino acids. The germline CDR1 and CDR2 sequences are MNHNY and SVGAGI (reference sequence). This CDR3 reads CASRFLTGDYGYTF. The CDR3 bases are TGTGCCAGCAGGTTTCTGACAGGGGACTATGGCTACACCTTC.

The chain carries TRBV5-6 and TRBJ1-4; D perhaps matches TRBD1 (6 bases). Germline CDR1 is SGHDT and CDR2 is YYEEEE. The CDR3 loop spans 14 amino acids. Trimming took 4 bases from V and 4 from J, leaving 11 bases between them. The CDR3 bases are TGTGCCAGCAGCCGGGGGCTCGGTAATGAAAAACTGTTTTTT. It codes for CASSRGLGNEKLFF. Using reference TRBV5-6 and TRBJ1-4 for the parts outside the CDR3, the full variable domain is DAGVTQSPTHLIKTRGQQVTLRCSPKSGHDTVSWYQQALGQGPQFIFQYYEEEERQRGNFPDRFSGHQFPNYSSELNVNALLLGDSALYLCASSRGLGNEKLFFGSGTQLSVL.

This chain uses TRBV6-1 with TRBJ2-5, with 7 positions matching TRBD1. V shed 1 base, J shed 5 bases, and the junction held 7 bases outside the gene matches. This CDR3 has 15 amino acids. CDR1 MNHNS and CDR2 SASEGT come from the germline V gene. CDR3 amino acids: CASSEDPGGWETQYF. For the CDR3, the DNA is TGTGCCAGCAGTGAAGATCCAGGGGGATGGGAGACCCAGTACTTC.

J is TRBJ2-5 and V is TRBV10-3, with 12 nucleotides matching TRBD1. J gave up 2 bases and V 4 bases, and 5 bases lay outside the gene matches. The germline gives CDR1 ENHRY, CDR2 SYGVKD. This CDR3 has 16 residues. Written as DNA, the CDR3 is TGTGCCATCAGTGGGGGGGACAGGGGGCAACAAGAGACCCAGTACTTC. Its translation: CAISGGDRGQQETQYF.

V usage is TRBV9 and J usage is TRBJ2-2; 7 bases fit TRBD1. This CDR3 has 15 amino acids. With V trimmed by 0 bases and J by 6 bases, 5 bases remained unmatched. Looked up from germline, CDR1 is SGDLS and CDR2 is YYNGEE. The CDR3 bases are TGTGCCAGCAGCGTAGGGACAGGTGACGCCGGGGAGCTGTTTTTT. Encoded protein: CASSVGTGDAGELFF.

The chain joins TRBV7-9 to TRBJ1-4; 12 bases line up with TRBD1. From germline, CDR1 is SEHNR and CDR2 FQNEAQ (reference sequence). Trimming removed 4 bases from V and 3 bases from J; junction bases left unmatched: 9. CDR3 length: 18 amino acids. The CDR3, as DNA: TGTGCCAGCAGCTCGTCCCGGGACAGGGGGCTGGCTAATGAAAAACTGTTTTTT. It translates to CASSSSRDRGLANEKLFF. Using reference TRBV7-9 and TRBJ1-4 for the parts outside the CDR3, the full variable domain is DTGVSQNPRHKITKRGQNVTFRCDPISEHNRLYWYRQTLGQGPEFLTYFQNEAQLEKSRLLSDRFSAERPKGSFSTLEIQRTEQGDSAMYLCASSSSRDRGLANEKLFFGSGTQLSVL.

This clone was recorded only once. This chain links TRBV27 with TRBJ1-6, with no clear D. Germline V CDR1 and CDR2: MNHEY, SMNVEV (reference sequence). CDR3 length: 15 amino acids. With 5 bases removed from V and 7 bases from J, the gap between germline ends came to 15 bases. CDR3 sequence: CASSNIDVVNSPLHF. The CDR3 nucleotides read TGTGCCAGCAGTAATATAGACGTAGTAAATTCACCCCTCCACTTT.

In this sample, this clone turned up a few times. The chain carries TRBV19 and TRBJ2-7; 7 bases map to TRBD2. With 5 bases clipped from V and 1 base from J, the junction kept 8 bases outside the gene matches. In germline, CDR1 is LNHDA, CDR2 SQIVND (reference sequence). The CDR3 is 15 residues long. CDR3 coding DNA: TGTGCCAGTAGTCCCGGAGCGGGACGGTCCTACGAGCAGTACGTC. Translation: CASSPGAGRSYEQYV.

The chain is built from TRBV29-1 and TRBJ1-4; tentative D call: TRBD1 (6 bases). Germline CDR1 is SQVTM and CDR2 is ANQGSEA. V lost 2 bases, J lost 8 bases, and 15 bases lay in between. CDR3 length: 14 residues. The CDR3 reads CSVELQGRGEKLFF. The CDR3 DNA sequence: TGCAGCGTTGAACTCCAGGGGCGAGGGGAAAAACTGTTTTTT.

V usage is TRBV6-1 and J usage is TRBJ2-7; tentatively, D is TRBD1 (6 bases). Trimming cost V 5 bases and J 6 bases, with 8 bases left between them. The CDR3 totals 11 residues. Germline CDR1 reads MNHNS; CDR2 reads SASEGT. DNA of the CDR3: TGTGCCAGCAGTCAAGGGGGCGAGCAGTACTTC. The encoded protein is CASSQGGEQYF.